This T cell receptor (beta chain) came from a study of cytomegalovirus exposure and HLA in healthy donors. V lost 2 bases and J 0 bases, leaving 8 bases between the germline ends. There are 14 residues in the CDR3. Germline assignment: CDR1 SGHRS and CDR2 YFSETQ. General study findings and limits: Researchers reported that a few CMV-associated chains were confirmed in vitro as CMV antigen-specific.

Some clones are missing from TCRdb's copy, which holds only in-frame ones; the method was immunoSEQ multiplex PCR. The sample gives under 75,000 clones, 92% of which show up once; less than 6% is in the top ten. This clone came up once. Antigen specificity is unknown. The TCR comes from a man aged 18 to 35 in good health and CMV-seropositive. The sample consisted of PBMCs. V and J are TRBV5-1 and TRBJ1-1; no firm D call. The CDR3 loop is CASSLQPVNTEAFF. In nucleotides, the CDR3 is TGCGCCAGCAGCTTACAGCCCGTGAACACTGAAGCTTTCTTT.